These 24 T cell receptor beta chains share one sample of origin, sequenced in a study of CD8 T cells in Susac syndrome. Reverse transcription of about 0.45 to 1 ug RNA was carried out with random hexamers. TCRdb passed the immunoSEQ multiplex PCR reads through MiXCR, listing each CDR3 protein once. The sample lists 180,000 or so distinct CDR3 sequences, roughly 95% occurring once. Sequencing input: CD4+ T cells from PBMCs. The receptors originated from a human donor in good health.

This rearrangement joins TRBV13 to TRBJ2-6; D call uncertain. This CDR3 spans 13 amino acids. Germline assignment: CDR1 PRHDT and CDR2 FYEKMQ (reference sequence). Trimming removed 10 bases from V and 6 bases from J, with 13 bases in between. The CDR3: CATLDDEANVLTF. As DNA, the CDR3 is TGTGCCACGCTCGACGATGAGGCCAACGTCCTGACTTTC.

The V gene is TRBV4-1, the J gene TRBJ2-3; unclear D gene. There are 15 residues in the CDR3. The V gene lost 4 bases and the J gene lost 6 bases, with 17 bases spanning the gap. Looked up from germline, CDR1 is MGHRA and CDR2 is YSYEKL. CDR3 coding DNA: TGCGCCAGCAGCCGCGCTGGGTCCGTTACGGATACGCAGTATTTT. Translated, it gives CASSRAGSVTDTQYF.

The V and J genes are TRBV4-3 and TRBJ2-6; D not certain. Trimming cost V 0 bases and J 4 bases, with 13 bases left between them. There are 17 residues in the CDR3. Germline CDR1 is LGHNA and CDR2 is YSLEER. CDR3 nucleotides: TGCGCCAGCAGCCAAGATCCGGCTGGTGGCGGGGCCAACGTCCTGACTTTC. Translation gives CASSQDPAGGGANVLTF.

The CDR3 loop is CASSSGGDLAYTEAFF. In nucleotides, the CDR3 is TGCGCCAGCAGCTCTGGGGGGGACTTGGCCTACACTGAAGCTTTCTTT. This rearrangement joins TRBV5-1 to TRBJ1-1; weak D call: TRBD1 (5 bases). Trimming stripped 3 bases from V and 3 bases from J, with 18 bases between. CDR1 is SGHRS and CDR2 is YFSETQ in the germline V gene. The CDR3 covers 16 residues.

The V gene is TRBV11-1, the J gene TRBJ1-5; tentative D call: TRBD1 (5 bases). The CDR3 is 13 amino acids. Germline V gives CDR1 SGHAT, CDR2 FQDESV (reference sequence). V lost 5 bases and J lost 3, with 8 bases in between. CDR3 in DNA: TGTGCCAGCAGCCGACAGCCCAATCAGCCCCAGCATTTT. As protein: CASSRQPNQPQHF.

The chain combines TRBV2 with TRBJ2-7; D remains unclear. V lost 7 bases and J 6 bases, leaving 19 bases between the germline ends. CDR3 length: 14 amino acids. Germline V lookup: CDR1 SNHLY, CDR2 FYNNEI. The CDR3 protein is CASTRRTEKGEQYF. As DNA, the CDR3 is TGTGCCAGCACTCGAAGGACCGAGAAAGGCGAGCAGTACTTC.

The chain carries TRBV29-1 and TRBJ2-1; 11 bases fit TRBD2. V gave up 3 bases and J gave up 7 bases; unmatched junction bases: 5. The CDR3 is made up of 14 amino acids. Per germline, CDR1 SQVTM and CDR2 ANQGSEA. The chain's CDR3 is CSVDRTSGRNEQFF. CDR3 in DNA: TGCAGCGTTGACAGGACTAGCGGGCGAAATGAGCAGTTCTTC.

This chain uses TRBV7-8 with TRBJ2-7; weak D call: TRBD2 (6 bases). Trimming took off 5 bases at V and 3 bases at J, with 14 bases between the two ends. The CDR3 covers 14 residues. CDR1 and CDR2 (germline): SGHVS, FQNEAQ. The CDR3 DNA sequence: TGTGCCAGCAGCATCGGGACTCCTGGCTACGAGCAGTACTTC. This sequence encodes CASSIGTPGYEQYF. Full variable domain (rest looked up from reference TRBV7-8 and TRBJ2-7): GAGVSQSPRYKVAKRGQDVALRCDPISGHVSLFWYQQALGQGPEFLTYFQNEAQLDKSGLPSDRFFAERPEGSVSTLKIQRTQQEDSAVYLCASSIGTPGYEQYFGPGTRLTVT.

V is TRBV2 and J is TRBJ1-5; 7 bases match TRBD1. The CDR3 extends over 13 amino acids. The trim removed 10 bases at V and 3 bases at J, leaving 6 bases unmatched. Germline V gene data show CDR1 as SNHLY and CDR2 as FYNNEI. DNA of the CDR3: TGTGCCATTACGACAGGGAACAATCAGCCCCAGCATTTT. Its protein product is CAITTGNNQPQHF.

This sequence joins TRBV12-3 or TRBV12-4 and TRBJ1-5; no definite D call. This CDR3 has 13 amino acids. Trimming stripped 5 bases from V and 3 bases from J, with 8 bases between. CDR3 nucleotide sequence: TGTGCCAGCAGTCCTCATTACAATCAGCCCCAGCATTTT. This sequence encodes CASSPHYNQPQHF.

This chain uses TRBV29-1 with TRBJ1-5; TRBD1 matches at 11 bases. This CDR3 is built from 13 residues. Germline V gene data show CDR1 as SQVTM and CDR2 as ANQGSEA. The ends lost 5 bases at V and 5 bases at J; junction bases unmatched: 2. The CDR3 sequence: CSVRTGGDQPQHF. The CDR3 nucleotides read TGCAGCGTTCGGACAGGGGGCGATCAGCCCCAGCATTTT.

The V gene is TRBV20-1, the J gene TRBJ2-7; 12 bases agree with TRBD2. The CDR3 consists of 13 residues. J gave up 5 bases and V 5 bases, and 4 bases lay outside the gene matches. Germline CDR1 and CDR2: DFQATT and SNEGSKA (reference sequence). CDR3 bases: TGCAGTGCTTCGACTAGCGGGAGAGACGAGCAGTACTTC. Translated, it gives CSASTSGRDEQYF.

The V call is TRBV24-1, the J call TRBJ1-2, with TRBD1 as a possible D gene (6 bases). This CDR3 contains 15 residues. V lost 3 bases and J lost 3, with 13 bases in between. Germline CDR1 and CDR2: KGHDR and SFDVKD. This CDR3 reads CATSDVTGPDYGYTF. The CDR3, as DNA: TGTGCCACCAGTGATGTAACAGGGCCTGACTATGGCTACACCTTC.

The chain recombines TRBV18 with TRBJ1-2; D gene ambiguous. CDR3 size: 13 residues. Germline V gene sequence: CDR1 KGHSH, CDR2 LQKENI. Trimming took 2 bases from V and 4 from J, leaving 8 bases between them. This CDR3 is CASSPTELYGYTF. CDR3 coding DNA: TGTGCCAGCTCACCAACAGAACTCTATGGCTACACCTTC.

The genes are TRBV29-1 and TRBJ2-2; TRBD2 is a possible D gene (6 bases). Trimming left V 4 bases short and J 6 bases short, with 15 bases between. The CDR3 extends over 14 amino acids. CDR1 and CDR2 from the germline V gene are SQVTM and ANQGSEA. CDR3 sequence: CSVARQGGAGELFF. CDR3 coding DNA: TGCAGCGTTGCAAGGCAGGGAGGCGCCGGGGAGCTGTTTTTT.

This clonotype was detected once. The V and J genes are TRBV15 and TRBJ2-2; no reliable D call. Germline values: CDR1 LNHNV, CDR2 YYDKDF (reference sequence). CDR3 size: 13 residues. Deletions cut 2 bases from V and 7 bases from J, with 8 bases between. The chain's CDR3 is CATSRPGGGELFF. In DNA form, the CDR3 reads TGTGCCACCAGCAGACCCGGTGGCGGGGAGCTGTTTTTT.

This chain joins TRBV6-6 and TRBJ1-5; D perhaps matches TRBD1 (6 bases). CDR1 is MNHNY and CDR2 is SVGAGI in the germline V gene (reference sequence). The CDR3 has 13 residues. V was pared by 8 bases and J by 2 bases, with 10 bases between. The CDR3 protein is CASQGQGNQPQHF. The CDR3, as DNA: TGTGCCAGCCAGGGGCAGGGCAATCAGCCCCAGCATTTT.

CDR3 bases: TGTGCCAGCAGTTACGTTGCAGGAACCTACGAGCAGTACTTC. Protein sequence: CASSYVAGTYEQYF. V is TRBV6-5 and J is TRBJ2-7; D not resolved. The germline V gene has CDR1 MNHEY and CDR2 SVGAGI. V dropped 2 bases and J dropped 2 bases, with 10 bases sitting between them. This CDR3 has 14 amino acids.

This sequence joins TRBV29-1 and TRBJ2-5; no clear D. This CDR3 contains 13 residues. Germline V gene sequence: CDR1 SQVTM, CDR2 ANQGSEA. The V end was cut by 5 bases, the J end by 2 bases, with 12 bases between. The CDR3 DNA reads TGCAGCGTTTCTAGGTTTCTACAAGAGACCCAGTACTTC. Its translation is CSVSRFLQETQYF. Looking up the rest from reference TRBV29-1 and TRBJ2-5 gives the full variable domain: SAVISQKPSRDICQRGTSLTIQCQVDSQVTMMFWYRQQPGQSLTLIATANQGSEATYESGFVIDKFPISRPNLTFSTLTVSNMSPEDSSIYLCSVSRFLQETQYFGPGTRLLVL.

This clonotype appeared once. This chain uses TRBV6-1 with TRBJ2-7; a possible D gene is TRBD2 (6 bases). Trimming shortened V by 6 bases and J by 3 bases, and 18 bases separated the two germline ends. Germline loops: CDR1 MNHNS, CDR2 SASEGT. CDR3 size: 15 residues. CDR3 DNA: TGTGCCAGCAGCCTAGAGGCGGGGCGGAACTACGAGCAGTACTTC. It specifies CASSLEAGRNYEQYF.

The chain joins TRBV3-1 to TRBJ2-7; D not resolved. The germline V gene encodes CDR1 LGHDT and CDR2 YNNKEL (reference sequence). The CDR3 has 14 residues. With 1 base removed from V and 0 bases from J, the gap between germline ends came to 7 bases. For the CDR3, the DNA is TGTGCCAGCAGCCAAGGGATCCTCTCCTACGAGCAGTACTTC. Amino acid sequence: CASSQGILSYEQYF.

V is TRBV9 and J is TRBJ1-4, with TRBD1 matching over 10 bases. CDR3 length: 15 amino acids. Unmatched junction bases numbered 2, after V lost 0 bases and J lost 6 bases. CDR1 and CDR2 from the germline V gene are SGDLS and YYNGEE. CDR3 DNA: TGTGCCAGCAGCGTAGTGGGGACAGGGGATGAAAAACTGTTTTTT. Amino acid sequence: CASSVVGTGDEKLFF. The full variable domain, in which reference TRBV9 and TRBJ1-4 provide the parts outside the CDR3, is DSGVTQTPKHLITATGQRVTLRCSPRSGDLSVYWYQQSLDQGLQFLIQYYNGEERAKGNILERFSAQQFPDLHSELNLSSLELGDSALYFCASSVVGTGDEKLFFGSGTQLSVL.

The V call is TRBV7-8, the J call TRBJ2-3, with D possibly matching TRBD2 (5 bases). CDR1 SGHVS and CDR2 FQNEAQ come from the germline V gene. V was clipped by 5 bases and J by 4 bases, with 7 bases between them. The CDR3 consists of 12 residues. The CDR3 bases are TGTGCCAGCAGCCGGGGTGCAGATACGCAGTATTTT. This encodes CASSRGADTQYF.

CDR3 sequence reads: CATSRDFSSTDTQYF. The CDR3 DNA is TGTGCCACCAGCAGAGACTTCTCTTCCACAGATACGCAGTATTTT. The chain links TRBV15 to TRBJ2-3; D is unresolved. Trimming cost V 0 bases and J 2 bases, with 9 bases left between them. Germline lookup yields CDR1 LNHNV and CDR2 YYDKDF (reference sequence). The CDR3 length is 15 residues.